This entry lists 20 T cell receptor beta chains sequenced from one sample in a study of blood T cell repertoires in COVID-19. Generated by immunoSEQ multiplex PCR, the TCRdb table keeps only in-frame clones and is missing some. Of a few hundred thousand clones listed, under 90% are singletons. What was sequenced was peripheral blood. The receptors derive from a woman aged 55-69 years who had recovered from COVID-19.

Note on this clone: The same CDR3 arises from other DNA sequences in this sample as well. This chain uses TRBV5-1 with TRBJ2-2; 7 bases agree with TRBD2. The CDR3 runs 15 residues. The germline gives CDR1 SGHRS, CDR2 YFSETQ. V gave up 1 base and J gave up 0 bases; unmatched junction bases: 0. DNA of the CDR3: TGCGCCAGCAGCTTGCGGGGGGCGAACACCGGGGAGCTGTTTTTT. Its protein is CASSLRGANTGELFF. Drawing the rest from reference TRBV5-1 and TRBJ2-2, the complete variable domain is KAGVTQTPRYLIKTRGQQVTLSCSPISGHRSVSWYQQTPGQGLQFLFEYFSETQRNKGNFPGRFSGRQFSNSRSEMNVSTLELGDSALYLCASSLRGANTGELFFGEGSRLTVL.

V usage is TRBV4-2 and J usage is TRBJ1-5; 7 bases map to TRBD1. V was pared by 0 bases and J by 7 bases, with 15 bases of the junction left unmatched. CDR3 length equals 18 residues. From germline, CDR1 is LGHNA and CDR2 YNFKEQ. In DNA, the CDR3 is TGTGCCAGCAGCCAAGAAGCCAAGGGTGACAGGGATAGACAGCCCCAGCATTTT. Protein: CASSQEAKGDRDRQPQHF.

V gene TRBV29-1 combines with J gene TRBJ2-7; 7 bases are shared with TRBD1. V lost 2 bases and J lost 6; bases outside the gene matches: 7. Germline CDR1 is SQVTM and CDR2 is ANQGSEA. The CDR3 is 13 residues long. The CDR3 protein is CSVEQGVIGEQYF. The CDR3 DNA reads as TGCAGCGTTGAACAGGGGGTAATAGGCGAGCAGTACTTC.

The chain carries TRBV4-3 and TRBJ1-2; D gene unclear. Per the germline V gene, CDR1 is LGHNA and CDR2 is YSLEER. CDR3 size: 14 residues. Deletions cut 0 bases from V and 2 bases from J, with 7 bases between. The CDR3 sequence: CASSQEEANYGYTF. Written as DNA, the CDR3 is TGCGCCAGCAGCCAAGAGGAGGCGAACTATGGCTACACCTTC.

The chain employs TRBV7-8 and TRBJ2-7, with 7 nucleotides matching TRBD1. This CDR3 comprises 14 residues. V was clipped by 5 bases and J by 4 bases; unmatched bases: 8. CDR1 and CDR2 (germline): SGHVS, FQNEAQ. The CDR3 spells CASSRQGLRYEQYF. Written as DNA, the CDR3 is TGTGCCAGCAGCCGACAGGGTTTAAGATACGAGCAGTACTTC.

This clone was recorded once. This chain connects TRBV29-1 to TRBJ2-1; 8 bases agree with TRBD2. This CDR3 is 15 amino acids long. V shed 6 bases, J shed 0 bases, and the junction held 7 bases outside the gene matches. Germline V gives CDR1 SQVTM, CDR2 ANQGSEA. CDR3 DNA sequence: TGCAGCGTAGTCCGGGGGGGGAGCTCCTACAATGAGCAGTTCTTC. Its protein product is CSVVRGGSSYNEQFF.

The chain is built from TRBV24-1 and TRBJ2-5, with no clear D. Trimming stripped 3 bases from V and 3 bases from J, with 16 bases between. CDR1 and CDR2 from the germline V gene are KGHDR and SFDVKD. There are 16 residues in the CDR3. CDR3: CATSDPKSPREETQYF. CDR3 DNA sequence: TGTGCCACCAGTGATCCGAAGAGTCCACGTGAAGAGACCCAGTACTTC.

The CDR3 DNA is TGTGCTACCGCAGGGGGCGACACCGGGGAGCTGTTTTTT. It yields the protein CATAGGDTGELFF. The chain employs TRBV7-7 and TRBJ2-2; 8 bases line up with TRBD1. CDR3 length: 13 amino acids. Germline V gene lookup returns CDR1 SSHAT and CDR2 FNYEAQ (reference sequence). Filled out from reference TRBV7-7 and TRBJ2-2, the complete variable domain reads GAGVSQSPRYKVTKRGQDVTLRCDPISSHATLYWYQQALGQGPEFLTYFNYEAQPDKSGLPSDRFSAERPEGSISTLTIQRTEQRDSAMYRCATAGGDTGELFFGEGSRLTVL.

Note on this clone: Other DNA sequences in this sample translate to the same CDR3. The chain is built from TRBV13 and TRBJ1-6; 8 bases match TRBD1. V lost 5 bases and J lost 5; bases outside the gene matches: 11. Per germline, CDR1 PRHDT and CDR2 FYEKMQ (reference sequence). CDR3 length: 17 residues. CDR3: CASSQPTPGQDNSPLHF. The DNA for the CDR3 is TGTGCCAGCAGCCAACCTACTCCGGGACAGGATAATTCACCCCTCCACTTT.

The CDR3 protein is CASSLGASSGANVLTF. CDR3 nucleotides: TGTGCCAGCAGCTTAGGGGCGAGCTCTGGGGCCAACGTCCTGACTTTC. This chain links TRBV11-3 with TRBJ2-6; D gene unclear. Germline V CDR1 and CDR2: SGHNT, YENEEA. Between the trimmed V and J ends, which lost 1 base and 0 bases, there was a span of 7 bases. The CDR3 has 16 residues.

This sequence joins TRBV18 and TRBJ1-4; the match to TRBD1 covers 8 bases. The junction had 2 bases not matched to a gene; V was cut back by 0 bases and J by 8 bases. The CDR3 sequence is 14 residues long. CDR1 is KGHSH, CDR2 LQKENI, per germline. The CDR3 DNA reads TGTGCCAGCTCACCACCGACAGGGGAAGAAAAACTGTTTTTT. Its protein product is CASSPPTGEEKLFF.

The CDR3 spells CASSFGGLGGTDTQYF. The DNA of the CDR3 is TGTGCCAGCAGCTTTGGGGGACTGGGAGGAACAGATACGCAGTATTTT. The chain uses TRBV5-8 and TRBJ2-3; possibly TRBD2 for D (6 bases). Trimming removed 2 bases from V and 3 bases from J, with 16 bases in between. This CDR3 comprises 16 residues. Germline CDR1 reads SGHTS; CDR2 reads YDEGEE. The whole variable domain, remainder taken from reference TRBV5-8 and TRBJ2-3, is EAGVTQSPTHLIKTRGQQATLRCSPISGHTSVYWYQQALGLGLQFLLWYDEGEERNRGNFPPRFSGRQFPNYSSELNVNALELEDSALYLCASSFGGLGGTDTQYFGPGTRLTVL.

V and J are TRBV4-1 and TRBJ1-2, with 8 nucleotides matching TRBD1. Germline V gene data show CDR1 as MGHRA and CDR2 as YSYEKL. The CDR3 has 16 amino acids. V dropped 1 base and J dropped 4; count of bases not matched to a gene: 8. CDR3 in amino acids: CASSQVDSGGAYGYTF. CDR3 nucleotide sequence: TGCGCCAGCAGCCAAGTGGACTCAGGGGGCGCCTATGGCTACACCTTC.

This chain uses TRBV2 with TRBJ2-1, with TRBD2 identical over 9 bases. V shed 5 bases and J 6 bases; nucleotides not matched to a gene: 5. Germline CDR1 is SNHLY and CDR2 is FYNNEI. This CDR3 contains 14 residues. The CDR3 here is CASSRDSGGNEQFF. The CDR3 nucleotides are TGTGCCAGCAGTAGGGATAGCGGGGGCAATGAGCAGTTCTTC. Drawing the rest from reference TRBV2 and TRBJ2-1, the complete variable domain is EPEVTQTPSHQVTQMGQEVILRCVPISNHLYFYWYRQILGQKVEFLVSFYNNEISEKSEIFDDQFSVERPDGSNFTLKIRSTKLEDSAMYFCASSRDSGGNEQFFGPGTRLTVL.

The CDR3 loop reads CSAGGRNTIYF. The CDR3 DNA follows: TGCAGTGCGGGAGGTAGAAACACCATATATTTT. This chain links TRBV20-1 with TRBJ1-3, with unresolved D. The CDR3 is 11 amino acids. V was clipped by 6 bases and J by 5 bases, with 8 bases between them. CDR1 is DFQATT and CDR2 is SNEGSKA in the germline V gene (reference sequence).

The V call is TRBV5-5, the J call TRBJ2-5; 11 positions agree with TRBD1. The CDR3 is 16 amino acids. The germline gives CDR1 SGHKS, CDR2 YYEKEE (reference sequence). V dropped 0 bases and J dropped 5; count of bases not matched to a gene: 6. The CDR3 DNA reads TGTGCCAGCAGCTTGGCAGGACAGGGGGCAGGGGAGACCCAGTACTTC. Translating gives CASSLAGQGAGETQYF.

The rearrangement uses TRBV29-1 and TRBJ1-5; D remains unclear. V dropped 4 bases and J dropped 3 bases, with 10 bases sitting between them. Germline CDR1 SQVTM, CDR2 ANQGSEA. The CDR3 is made up of 13 amino acids. CDR3 protein: CSVVAGANQPQHF. As DNA, the CDR3 is TGCAGCGTTGTGGCAGGTGCCAATCAGCCCCAGCATTTT.

CDR3 region: CASSVARSRAAGYTF. The CDR3 region has the DNA TGTGCCAGCAGCGTAGCACGCAGCAGGGCCGCTGGCTACACCTTC. The chain uses TRBV9 and TRBJ1-2, with a weak D call TRBD1 (5 bases). Looked up from germline, CDR1 is SGDLS and CDR2 is YYNGEE. This CDR3 has 15 residues. Trimming pared 0 bases from V and 7 bases from J, leaving 16 bases between.

The chain carries TRBV13 and TRBJ2-1; D is uncertain. In germline, CDR1 is PRHDT, CDR2 FYEKMQ (reference sequence). The CDR3 consists of 12 residues. V lost 8 bases and J 10 bases, leaving 15 bases between the germline ends. The CDR3 DNA reads as TGTGCCAGCCCATATAACTCTAACGAGCAGTTCTTC. Encoded protein: CASPYNSNEQFF.

V and J are TRBV18 and TRBJ1-2; D is uncertain. Germline loops: CDR1 KGHSH, CDR2 LQKENI. This CDR3 comprises 14 residues. V lost 0 bases to trimming and J lost 6 bases, with 11 bases between them. CDR3 loop: CASSPPGRVDGYTF. CDR3 nucleotide sequence: TGTGCCAGCTCACCACCAGGGAGGGTCGATGGCTACACCTTC.